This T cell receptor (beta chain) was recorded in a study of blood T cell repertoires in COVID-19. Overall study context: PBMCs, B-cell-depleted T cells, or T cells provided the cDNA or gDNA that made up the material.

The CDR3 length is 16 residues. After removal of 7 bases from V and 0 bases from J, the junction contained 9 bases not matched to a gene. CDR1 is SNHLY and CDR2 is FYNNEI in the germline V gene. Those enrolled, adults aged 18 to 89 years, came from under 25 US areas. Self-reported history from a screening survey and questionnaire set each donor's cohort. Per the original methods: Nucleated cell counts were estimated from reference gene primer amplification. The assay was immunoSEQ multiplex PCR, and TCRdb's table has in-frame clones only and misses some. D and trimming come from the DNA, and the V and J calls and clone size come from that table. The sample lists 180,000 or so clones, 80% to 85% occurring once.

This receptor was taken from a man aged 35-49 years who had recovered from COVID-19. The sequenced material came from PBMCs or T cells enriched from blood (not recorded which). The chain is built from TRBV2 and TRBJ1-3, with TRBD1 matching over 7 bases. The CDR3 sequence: CASIEGQPFSGNTIYF. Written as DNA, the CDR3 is TGTGCCAGCATCGAGGGACAGCCCTTCTCTGGAAACACCATATATTTT.